This T cell receptor beta chain was recovered during a study of T cells after yellow fever vaccination. There are a few counts of this clonotype. Generation of TCR cDNA used 5'RACE template switching (which added a universal primer site and UMIs). TCRdb reanalysed the 5' RACE reads using MiXCR and keeps one entry per CDR3 protein. Among roughly 310,000 distinct CDR3 sequences listed, 8.5% to 10% were seen once. Per germline, CDR1 LNHDA and CDR2 SQIVND (reference sequence). The CDR3 covers 15 residues. Germline trimming cut 6 bases from V and 0 bases from J; bases unmatched to any gene: 8. The rearrangement links TRBV19 to TRBJ2-7, with 7 positions matching TRBD1. This TCR derives from a man aged 18 to 29 who received the YFV17D yellow fever vaccine. The material was PBMCs, obtained on the day of the first yellow fever vaccination. The CDR3 nucleotides are TGTGCCAGTAGACCAGAGGGACAGTCCTCCTACGAGCAGTACTTC. Protein product: CASRPEGQSSYEQYF.